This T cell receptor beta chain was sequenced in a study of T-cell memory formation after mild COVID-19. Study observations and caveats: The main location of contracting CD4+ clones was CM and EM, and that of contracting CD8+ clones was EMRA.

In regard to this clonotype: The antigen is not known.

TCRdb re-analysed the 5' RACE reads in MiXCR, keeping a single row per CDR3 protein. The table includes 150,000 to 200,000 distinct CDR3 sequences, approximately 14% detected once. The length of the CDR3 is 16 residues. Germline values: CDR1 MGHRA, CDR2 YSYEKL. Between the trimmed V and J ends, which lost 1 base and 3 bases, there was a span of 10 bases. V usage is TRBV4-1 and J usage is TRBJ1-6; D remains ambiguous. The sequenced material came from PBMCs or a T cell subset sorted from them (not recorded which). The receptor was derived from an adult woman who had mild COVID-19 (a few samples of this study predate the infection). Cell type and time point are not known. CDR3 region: CASSQAWGYYNSPLHF. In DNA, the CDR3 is TGCGCCAGCAGCCAAGCTTGGGGATACTATAATTCACCCCTCCACTTT.